Listed below are T cell receptor beta chains from one sample, sequenced in a study of T cell repertoires in cytomegalovirus infection. No antigens are known for them. From the reads, TCRdb called clonotypes with MiXCR, one entry per CDR3 protein. This repertoire shows roughly 110,000 distinct CDR3 sequences, roughly 30% found once; its top ten account for 35% to 50%. The sample was CD8+ T cells from cultured PBMCs, taken from culture after CMV antigen stimulation. Receptor source: a human donor in good health (CMV status not recorded). Some clones in this sample may be carry-over from other donors' samples. Each CDR3 is given with its conserved first and last residue. D genes are given only for firm matches. For some rows the clone size is stated as once, few or many, or as a class when expanded; others skip it.

>NA|TRBV7-9|NA|TRBJ1-5
TGTGCCAGCAGCTTAGGTCCGGGGATTACCGGCAATCAGCCCCAGCATTTT
CASSLGPGITGNQPQHF
>NA|TRBV6-6|NA|TRBJ1-1
TGTGCCAGCAGTGACTCCCCTACAGGGAGTGTCGGCGCTTTCTTT
CASSDSPTGSVGAFF
>medium-sized|TRBV4-3|NA|TRBJ2-1
TGCGCCAGCAGCCAAGAATGGGGTACGGGGGCGAATGAGCAGTTCTTC
CASSQEWGTGANEQFF
>NA|TRBV3-1|TRBD2|TRBJ2-1
TGTGCCAGCAGCAACCCGGGGGGTAGCTCCTACAATGAGCAGTTCTTC
CASSNPGGSSYNEQFF
>NA|TRBV5-5|NA|TRBJ2-7
TGTGCCAGCAGCCCCCACGCTGGCAGCCTGACCTACGAGCAGTACTTC
CASSPHAGSLTYEQYF
>NA|TRBV12-3/TRBV12-4|TRBD2|TRBJ2-3
TGTGCCAGCAGACCCCCGGGACTAGGAGGCGCAGATACGCAGTATTTT
CASRPPGLGGADTQYF
>NA|TRBV11-2|NA|TRBJ2-3
TGTGCCAGCAGCTTAAGAAGAGACCCAGACGCGGATACGCAGTATTTT
CASSLRRDPDADTQYF
>few|TRBV12-5|TRBD1|TRBJ2-3
TGTGCTAGTGGTTTGGGGAGGGACAGGGTAAACACAGATACGCAGTATTTT
CASGLGRDRVNTDTQYF
>NA|TRBV6-2/TRBV6-3|TRBD2|TRBJ2-3
TGTGCCAGCAGGAGAGGACTAGCGGCCACAGATACGCAGTATTTT
CASRRGLAATDTQYF
>few|TRBV12-3/TRBV12-4|NA|TRBJ1-2
TGTGCCAGCACCCTCCGGGAGGGGGTTGGCTACACCTTC
CASTLREGVGYTF
>NA|TRBV27|NA|TRBJ1-6
TGTGCCAGCAGGCCGGGGGGTTATAATTCACCCCTCCACTTT
CASRPGGYNSPLHF
>NA|TRBV15|TRBD1|TRBJ2-5
TGTGCCACCAGCTCACCCCCGGGACAGGGGGAAGAGACCCAGTACTTC
CATSSPPGQGEETQYF
>NA|TRBV4-1|NA|TRBJ2-5
TGTGCCAGCAGCCAAGAACATGCGACAGTTCAGGGGACCCAGTACTTC
CASSQEHATVQGTQYF
>NA|TRBV6-1|NA|TRBJ2-3
TGTGCCAGCGACGAGGACATAAGCACAGATACGCAGTATTTT
CASDEDISTDTQYF
>NA|TRBV7-8|TRBD2|TRBJ2-5
TGTGCCAGCAGCTCCCTAGCGGGGGGGCCTACCCAGTACTTC
CASSSLAGGPTQYF
>few|TRBV7-8|TRBD1|TRBJ1-1
TGTGCCAGCAGCTTCGACAGGGGGCGGACTGAAGCTTTCTTT
CASSFDRGRTEAFF
>few|TRBV7-9|NA|TRBJ1-4
TGTGCCAGCAGCCCCAGGGAGAGGGGTAATGAAAAACTGTTTTTT
CASSPRERGNEKLFF
>NA|TRBV4-1|NA|TRBJ2-6
TGCGCCAGCAGCCGGTCGGGGGATGGAGGCTCTGGGGCCAACGTCCTGACTTTC
CASSRSGDGGSGANVLTF
>few|TRBV19|NA|TRBJ2-1
TGTGCCAGTAGTATAGATCGTCCGAGCAGCAGCCCCTACAATGAGCAGTTCTTC
CASSIDRPSSSPYNEQFF
>NA|TRBV5-6|NA|TRBJ2-2
TGTGCCAGCAGCTTCCGGTATGATTACAACACCGGGGAGCTGTTTTTT
CASSFRYDYNTGELFF
>few|TRBV4-1|NA|TRBJ2-1
TGCGCCAGCAGCCAAGGGACAGTTTACAATGAGCAGTTCTTC
CASSQGTVYNEQFF